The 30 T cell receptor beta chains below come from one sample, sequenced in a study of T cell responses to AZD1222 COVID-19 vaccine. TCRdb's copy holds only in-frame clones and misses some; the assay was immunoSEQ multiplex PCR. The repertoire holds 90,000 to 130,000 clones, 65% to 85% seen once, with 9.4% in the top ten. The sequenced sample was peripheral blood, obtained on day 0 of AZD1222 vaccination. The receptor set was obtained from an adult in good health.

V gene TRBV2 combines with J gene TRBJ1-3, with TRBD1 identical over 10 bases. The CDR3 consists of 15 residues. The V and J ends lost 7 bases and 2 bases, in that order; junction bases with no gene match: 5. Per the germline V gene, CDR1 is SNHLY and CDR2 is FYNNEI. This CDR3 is CASTQTGGAGNTIYF. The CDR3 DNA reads TGTGCCAGCACTCAGACAGGGGGCGCTGGAAACACCATATATTTT.

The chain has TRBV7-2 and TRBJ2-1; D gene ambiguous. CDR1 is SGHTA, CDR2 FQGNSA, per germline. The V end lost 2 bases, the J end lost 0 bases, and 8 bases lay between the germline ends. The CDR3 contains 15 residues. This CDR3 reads CASSLWASSYNEQFF. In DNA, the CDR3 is TGTGCCAGCAGCTTATGGGCGAGCTCCTACAATGAGCAGTTCTTC.

CDR3: CASSLDPGLGEQYF. The CDR3 DNA sequence: TGTGCCAGCAGCTTAGATCCAGGGCTGGGCGAGCAGTACTTC. This chain joins TRBV11-3 and TRBJ2-7, with a weak D call TRBD1 (5 bases). CDR3 size: 14 residues. The ends were cut back, 0 bases at V and 6 bases at J, with 12 bases in the middle. Germline assignment: CDR1 SGHNT and CDR2 YENEEA.

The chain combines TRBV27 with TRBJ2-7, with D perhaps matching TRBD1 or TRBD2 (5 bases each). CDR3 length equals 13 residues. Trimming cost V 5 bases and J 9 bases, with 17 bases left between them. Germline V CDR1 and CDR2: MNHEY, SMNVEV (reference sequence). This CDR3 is CASSPQVGGTQYF. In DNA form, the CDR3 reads TGTGCCAGCAGTCCACAGGTCGGTGGGACGCAGTACTTC.

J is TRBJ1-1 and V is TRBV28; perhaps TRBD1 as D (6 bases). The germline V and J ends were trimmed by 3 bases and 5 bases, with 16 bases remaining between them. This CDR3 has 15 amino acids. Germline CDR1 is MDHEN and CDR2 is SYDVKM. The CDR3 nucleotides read TGTGCCAGCAGTTTCCCCGGGGGCCGGGGTACTGAAGCTTTCTTT. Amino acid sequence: CASSFPGGRGTEAFF. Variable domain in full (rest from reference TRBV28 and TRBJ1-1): DVKVTQSSRYLVKRTGEKVFLECVQDMDHENMFWYRQDPGLGLRLIYFSYDVKMKEKGDIPEGYSVSREKKERFSLILESASTNQTSMYLCASSFPGGRGTEAFFGQGTRLTVV.

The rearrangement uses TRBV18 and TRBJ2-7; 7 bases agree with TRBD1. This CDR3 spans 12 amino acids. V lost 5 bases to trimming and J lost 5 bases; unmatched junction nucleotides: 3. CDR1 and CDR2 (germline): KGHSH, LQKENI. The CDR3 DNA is TGTGCCAGCTCATCTGACAGGGACGAGCAGTACTTC. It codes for CASSSDRDEQYF. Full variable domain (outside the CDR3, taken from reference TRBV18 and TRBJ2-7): NAGVMQNPRHLVRRRGQEARLRCSPMKGHSHVYWYRQLPEEGLKFMVYLQKENIIDESGMPKERFSAEFPKEGPSILRIQQVVRGDSAAYFCASSSDRDEQYFGPGTRLTVT.

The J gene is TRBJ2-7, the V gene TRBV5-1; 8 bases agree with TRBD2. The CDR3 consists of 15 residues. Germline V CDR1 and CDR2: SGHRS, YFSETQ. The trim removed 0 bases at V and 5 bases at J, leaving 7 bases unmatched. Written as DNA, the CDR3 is TGCGCCAGCAGCTTGGAAGCGGGGGCGGGAAACGAGCAGTACTTC. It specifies CASSLEAGAGNEQYF.

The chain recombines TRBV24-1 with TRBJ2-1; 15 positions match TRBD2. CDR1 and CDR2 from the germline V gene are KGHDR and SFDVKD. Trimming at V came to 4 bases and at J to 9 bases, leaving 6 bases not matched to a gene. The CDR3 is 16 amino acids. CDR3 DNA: TGTGCCACCAGTGACAGGACTAGCGGGGGGGATTTTGAGCAGTTCTTC. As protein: CATSDRTSGGDFEQFF.

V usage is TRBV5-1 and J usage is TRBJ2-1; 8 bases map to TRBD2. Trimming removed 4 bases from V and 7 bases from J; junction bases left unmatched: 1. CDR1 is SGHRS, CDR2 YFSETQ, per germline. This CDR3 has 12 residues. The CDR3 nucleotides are TGCGCCAGCAGCGCTAGCGGGAATGAGCAGTTCTTC. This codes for CASSASGNEQFF.

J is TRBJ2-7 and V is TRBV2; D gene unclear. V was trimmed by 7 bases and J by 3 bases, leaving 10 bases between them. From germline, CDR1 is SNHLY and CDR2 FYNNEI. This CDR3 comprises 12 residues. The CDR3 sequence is CASTAYNYEQYF. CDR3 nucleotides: TGTGCCAGCACTGCATACAACTACGAGCAGTACTTC. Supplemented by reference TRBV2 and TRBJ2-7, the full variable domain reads EPEVTQTPSHQVTQMGQEVILRCVPISNHLYFYWYRQILGQKVEFLVSFYNNEISEKSEIFDDQFSVERPDGSNFTLKIRSTKLEDSAMYFCASTAYNYEQYFGPGTRLTVT.

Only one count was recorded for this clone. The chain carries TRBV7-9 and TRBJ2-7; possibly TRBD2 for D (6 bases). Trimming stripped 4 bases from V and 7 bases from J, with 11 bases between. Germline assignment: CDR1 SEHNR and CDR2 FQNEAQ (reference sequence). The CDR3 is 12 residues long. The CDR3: CASSSLAAEQYF. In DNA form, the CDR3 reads TGTGCCAGCAGCTCACTAGCTGCTGAGCAGTACTTC.

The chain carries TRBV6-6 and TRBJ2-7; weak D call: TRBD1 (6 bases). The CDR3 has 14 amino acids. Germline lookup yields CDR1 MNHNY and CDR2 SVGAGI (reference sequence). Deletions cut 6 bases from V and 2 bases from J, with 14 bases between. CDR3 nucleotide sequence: TGTGCCAGCAGGGGGGCGGAAGTCGCCTACGAGCAGTACTTC. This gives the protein CASRGAEVAYEQYF.

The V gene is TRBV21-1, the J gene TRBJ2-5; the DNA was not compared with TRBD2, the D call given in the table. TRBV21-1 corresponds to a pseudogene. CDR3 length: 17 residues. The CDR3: CASSKTSGGDLKETQYF. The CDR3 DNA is TGTGCCAGCAGCAAAACTAGCGGGGGAGACTTAAAAGAGACCCAGTACTTC.

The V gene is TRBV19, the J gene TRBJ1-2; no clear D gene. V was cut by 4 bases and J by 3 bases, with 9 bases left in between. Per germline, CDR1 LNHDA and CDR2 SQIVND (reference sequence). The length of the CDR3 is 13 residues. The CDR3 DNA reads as TGTGCCAGTAGTACCCCCACGTACTATGGCTACACCTTC. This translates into CASSTPTYYGYTF. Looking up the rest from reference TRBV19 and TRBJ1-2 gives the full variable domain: DGGITQSPKYLFRKEGQNVTLSCEQNLNHDAMYWYRQDPGQGLRLIYYSQIVNDFQKGDIAEGYSVSREKKESFPLTVTSAQKNPTAFYLCASSTPTYYGYTFGSGTRLTVV.

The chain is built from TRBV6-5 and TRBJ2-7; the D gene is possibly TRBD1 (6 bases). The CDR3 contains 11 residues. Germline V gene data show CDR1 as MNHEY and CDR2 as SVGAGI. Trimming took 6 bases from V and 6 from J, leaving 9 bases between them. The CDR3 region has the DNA TGTGCCAGCAGCACAGGGATCGAGCAGTACTTC. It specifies CASSTGIEQYF.

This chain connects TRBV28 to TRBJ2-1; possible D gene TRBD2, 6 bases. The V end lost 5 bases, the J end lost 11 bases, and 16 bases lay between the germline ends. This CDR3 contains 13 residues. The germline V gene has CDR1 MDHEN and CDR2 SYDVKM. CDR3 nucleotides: TGTGCCAGCAGTGGGGCAGGGAGGAAGCAGCAGTTCTTC. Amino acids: CASSGAGRKQQFF.

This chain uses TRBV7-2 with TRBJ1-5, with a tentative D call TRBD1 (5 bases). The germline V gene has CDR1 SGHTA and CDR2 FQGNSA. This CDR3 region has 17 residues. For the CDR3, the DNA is TGTGCTCCCTTTCTCGGGGCAGGAACTTATAGCAATCAGCCCCAGCATTTT. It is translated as CAPFLGAGTYSNQPQHF.

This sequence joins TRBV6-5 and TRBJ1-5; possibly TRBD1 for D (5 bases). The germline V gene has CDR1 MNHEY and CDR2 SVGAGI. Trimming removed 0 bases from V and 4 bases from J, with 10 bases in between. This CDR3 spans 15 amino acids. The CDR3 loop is CASSYSFGGNQPQHF. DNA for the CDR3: TGTGCCAGCAGTTACTCGTTCGGGGGGAATCAGCCCCAGCATTTT.

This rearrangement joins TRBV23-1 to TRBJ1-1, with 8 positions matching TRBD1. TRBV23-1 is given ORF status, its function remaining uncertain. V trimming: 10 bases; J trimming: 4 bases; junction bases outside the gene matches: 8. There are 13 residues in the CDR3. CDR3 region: CAKSTGEGTEAFF. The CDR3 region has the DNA TGCGCCAAGTCGACAGGGGAGGGCACTGAAGCTTTCTTT.

CDR3 residues: CAWSLGTYNEQFF. The CDR3 region has the DNA TGTGCCTGGAGTCTAGGTACCTACAATGAGCAGTTCTTC. V usage is TRBV30 and J usage is TRBJ2-1; D is undetermined. With 2 bases removed from V and 2 bases from J, the gap between germline ends came to 7 bases. This CDR3 has 13 amino acids. The germline CDR1 and CDR2 sequences are GTSNPN and SVGIG (reference sequence).

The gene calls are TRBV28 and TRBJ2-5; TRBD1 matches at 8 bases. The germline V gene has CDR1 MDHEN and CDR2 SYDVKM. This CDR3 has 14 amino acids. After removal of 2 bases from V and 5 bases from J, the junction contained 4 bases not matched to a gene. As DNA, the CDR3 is TGTGCCAGCAGTTTAAGACAGGGGCTGGAGACCCAGTACTTC. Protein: CASSLRQGLETQYF.

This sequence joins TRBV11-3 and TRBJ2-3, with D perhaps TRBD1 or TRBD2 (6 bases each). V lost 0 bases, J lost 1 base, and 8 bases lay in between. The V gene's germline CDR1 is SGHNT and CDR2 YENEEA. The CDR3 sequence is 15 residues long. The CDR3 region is CASSLDGGGTDTQYF. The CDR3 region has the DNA TGTGCCAGCAGCTTAGACGGGGGCGGCACAGATACGCAGTATTTT.

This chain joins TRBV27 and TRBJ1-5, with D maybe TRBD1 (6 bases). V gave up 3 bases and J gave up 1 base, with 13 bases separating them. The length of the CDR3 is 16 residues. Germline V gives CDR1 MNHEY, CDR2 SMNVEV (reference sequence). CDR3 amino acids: CASSLRGGASNQPQHF. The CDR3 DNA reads TGTGCCAGCAGTTTGAGGGGGGGCGCCAGCAATCAGCCCCAGCATTTT.

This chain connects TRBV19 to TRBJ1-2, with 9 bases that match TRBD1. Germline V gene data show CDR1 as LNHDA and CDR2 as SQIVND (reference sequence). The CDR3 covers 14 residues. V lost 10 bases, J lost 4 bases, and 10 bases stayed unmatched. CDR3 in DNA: TGTGCCACCAGCGGGACAGGGTTAGCCTATGGCTACACCTTC. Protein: CATSGTGLAYGYTF.

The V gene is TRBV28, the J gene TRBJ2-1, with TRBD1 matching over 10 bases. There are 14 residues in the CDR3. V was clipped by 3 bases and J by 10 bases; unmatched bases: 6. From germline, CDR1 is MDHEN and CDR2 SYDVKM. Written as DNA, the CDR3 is TGTGCCAGCAGTTTCGGGACAGGGGCTTTGGAGCAGTTCTTC. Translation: CASSFGTGALEQFF. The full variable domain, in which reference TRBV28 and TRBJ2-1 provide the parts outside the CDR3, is DVKVTQSSRYLVKRTGEKVFLECVQDMDHENMFWYRQDPGLGLRLIYFSYDVKMKEKGDIPEGYSVSREKKERFSLILESASTNQTSMYLCASSFGTGALEQFFGPGTRLTVL.

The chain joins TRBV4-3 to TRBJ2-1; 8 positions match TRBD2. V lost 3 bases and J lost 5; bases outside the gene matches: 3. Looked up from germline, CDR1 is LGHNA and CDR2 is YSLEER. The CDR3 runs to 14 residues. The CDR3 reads CASSQELADNEQFF. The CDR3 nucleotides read TGCGCCAGCAGCCAGGAACTAGCGGACAATGAGCAGTTCTTC.

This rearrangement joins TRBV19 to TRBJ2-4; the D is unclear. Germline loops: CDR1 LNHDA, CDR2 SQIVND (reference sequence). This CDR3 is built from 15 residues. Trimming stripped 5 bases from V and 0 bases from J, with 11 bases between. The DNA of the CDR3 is TGTGCCAGTAGTGGCCGGGTTCTAGCCAAAAACATTCAGTACTTC. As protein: CASSGRVLAKNIQYF. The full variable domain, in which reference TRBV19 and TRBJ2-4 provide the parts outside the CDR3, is DGGITQSPKYLFRKEGQNVTLSCEQNLNHDAMYWYRQDPGQGLRLIYYSQIVNDFQKGDIAEGYSVSREKKESFPLTVTSAQKNPTAFYLCASSGRVLAKNIQYFGAGTRLSVL.

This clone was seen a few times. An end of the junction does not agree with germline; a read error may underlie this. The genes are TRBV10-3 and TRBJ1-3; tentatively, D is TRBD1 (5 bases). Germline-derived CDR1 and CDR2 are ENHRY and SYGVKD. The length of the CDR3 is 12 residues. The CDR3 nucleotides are TGTGCCACCGATGATACCTCTACCGGGACCTTCTTT. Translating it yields CATDDTSTGTFF.

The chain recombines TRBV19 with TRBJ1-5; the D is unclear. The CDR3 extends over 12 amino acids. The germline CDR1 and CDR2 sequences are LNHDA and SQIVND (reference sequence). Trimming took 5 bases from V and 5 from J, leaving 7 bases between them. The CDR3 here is CASSVGYQPQHF. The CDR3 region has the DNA TGTGCCAGTAGTGTCGGTTATCAGCCCCAGCATTTT.

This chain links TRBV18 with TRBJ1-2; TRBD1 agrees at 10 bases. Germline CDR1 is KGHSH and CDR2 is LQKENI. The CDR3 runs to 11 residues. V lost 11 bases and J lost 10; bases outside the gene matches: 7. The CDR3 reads CAGGTGDDYTF. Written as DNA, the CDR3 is TGTGCCGGCGGGACAGGGGATGACTACACCTTC.